These 13 T cell receptor beta chains share one sample of origin, sequenced in a study of CD8 T cells in ankylosing spondylitis. Study findings and constraints: Characteristic, it appeared, of ankylosing spondylitis blood was a TCR beta motif of fewer than 10 highly homologous variants.

Their antigens remain unidentified. TCRdb fed the 5' RACE reads into MiXCR, producing one record per CDR3 protein. The data hold about 440,000 distinct CDR3 sequences, with about a sixth observed a single time. The material sequenced was blood, either unsorted or a sorted T cell fraction (not recorded which). The receptors stem from a male donor with ankylosing spondylitis.

This chain links TRBV3-1 with TRBJ2-1; 10 nucleotides agree with TRBD2. Trimming took 6 bases from V and 10 from J; bases not matched to a gene: 12. Germline V gene sequence: CDR1 LGHDT, CDR2 YNNKEL (reference sequence). The CDR3 runs 15 residues. The CDR3 nucleotides are TGTGCCAGCAGACCCACTAGCGGGGCGGCCTCGGAGCAGTTCTTC. Its protein is CASRPTSGAASEQFF.

In this sample, this clonotype turned up many times. The CDR3 reads CASRPVLAGAGTGELFF. The CDR3 coding sequence is TGTGCCAGCAGACCCGTACTAGCGGGAGCTGGTACCGGGGAGCTGTTTTTT. The chain joins TRBV12-3 or TRBV12-4 to TRBJ2-2; 11 bases are a match to TRBD2. This CDR3 has 17 residues. V lost 6 bases to trimming and J lost 5 bases; unmatched junction nucleotides: 11.

The V and J genes are TRBV7-2 and TRBJ2-1; D is ambiguous. With 2 bases removed from V and 10 bases from J, the gap between germline ends came to 12 bases. The CDR3 runs 13 residues. The germline CDR1 and CDR2 sequences are SGHTA and FQGNSA. The CDR3 sequence: CASSLSLSGEQFF. For the CDR3, the DNA is TGTGCCAGCAGCTTATCCCTTAGTGGGGAGCAGTTCTTC. Full variable domain (rest looked up from reference TRBV7-2 and TRBJ2-1): GAGVSQSPSNKVTEKGKDVELRCDPISGHTALYWYRQSLGQGLEFLIYFQGNSAPDKSGLPSDRFSAERTGGSVSTLTIQRTQQEDSAVYLCASSLSLSGEQFFGPGTRLTVL.

This sequence joins TRBV19 and TRBJ1-5; no clear D gene. Germline V lookup: CDR1 LNHDA, CDR2 SQIVND (reference sequence). Deletions cut 2 bases from V and 0 bases from J, with 8 bases between. This CDR3 spans 15 amino acids. The CDR3 spells CASSIRLHSNQPQHF. CDR3 in DNA: TGTGCCAGTAGTATACGACTGCATAGCAATCAGCCCCAGCATTTT.

In this sample, this clonotype turned up once. This sequence joins TRBV20-1 and TRBJ1-5; D is ambiguous. Trimming stripped 7 bases from V and 2 bases from J, with 12 bases between. CDR1 is DFQATT, CDR2 SNEGSKA, per germline (reference sequence). This CDR3 has 13 residues. The CDR3 sequence is CSVILGGNQPQHF. CDR3 nucleotides: TGCAGTGTCATCCTCGGGGGCAATCAGCCCCAGCATTTT.

This clonotype was detected a few times. The V and J genes are TRBV7-2 and TRBJ1-2; D is unresolved. V lost 5 bases to trimming and J lost 1 base, with 8 bases between them. From germline, CDR1 is SGHTA and CDR2 FQGNSA. The CDR3 contains 13 residues. CDR3 residues: CASSQQLNYGYTF. The CDR3 DNA reads TGTGCCAGCAGCCAACAGCTTAACTATGGCTACACCTTC.

The rearrangement uses TRBV7-9 and TRBJ2-4; unclear D gene. Germline assignment: CDR1 SEHNR and CDR2 FQNEAQ (reference sequence). With 5 bases removed from V and 7 bases from J, the gap between germline ends came to 12 bases. This CDR3 has 13 residues. The DNA of the CDR3 is TGTGCCAGCAGCCTGACCGGGCCTAACATTCAGTACTTC. Translation: CASSLTGPNIQYF.

V usage is TRBV30 and J usage is TRBJ2-2, with D possibly being TRBD2 (5 bases). V lost 0 bases and J lost 4, with 9 bases in between. This CDR3 is 14 amino acids long. Germline V gives CDR1 GTSNPN, CDR2 SVGIG (reference sequence). CDR3 loop: CAWSVLAGTGELFF. CDR3 in DNA: TGTGCCTGGAGTGTACTGGCGGGCACCGGGGAGCTGTTTTTT.

The chain is built from TRBV2 and TRBJ1-6, with D unresolved. The CDR3 consists of 16 residues. Looked up from germline, CDR1 is SNHLY and CDR2 is FYNNEI. The germline V and J ends were trimmed by 2 bases and 5 bases, with 13 bases remaining between them. The CDR3 loop reads CASSENGRLNNSPLHF. The DNA of the CDR3 is TGTGCCAGCAGTGAAAACGGCAGGTTGAATAATTCACCCCTCCACTTT.

This clonotype was counted between two and nine times. V and J are TRBV10-1 and TRBJ2-1; D possibly corresponds to TRBD2 (7 bases). The ends were cut back, 0 bases at V and 7 bases at J, with 13 bases in the middle. The CDR3 consists of 15 residues. Germline V gene lookup returns CDR1 WNHNN and CDR2 SYGVQD (reference sequence). This chain's CDR3 is CASSESKRGGNEQFF. The CDR3 DNA is TGCGCCAGCAGTGAGTCCAAAAGGGGGGGGAATGAGCAGTTCTTC.

This clonotype was observed a handful of times. The chain is built from TRBV2 and TRBJ2-7; D is perhaps TRBD1 or TRBD2 (5 bases each). Germline V gene sequence: CDR1 SNHLY, CDR2 FYNNEI. The V and J ends lost 6 bases and 2 bases respectively, with 14 bases between them. This CDR3 has 14 residues. The CDR3 loop reads CASSGTERPYEQYF. Written as DNA, the CDR3 is TGTGCCAGCAGCGGGACCGAGAGACCCTACGAGCAGTACTTC. Full variable domain (remainder filled in from reference TRBV2 and TRBJ2-7): EPEVTQTPSHQVTQMGQEVILRCVPISNHLYFYWYRQILGQKVEFLVSFYNNEISEKSEIFDDQFSVERPDGSNFTLKIRSTKLEDSAMYFCASSGTERPYEQYFGPGTRLTVT.

The V call is TRBV5-1, the J call TRBJ2-3; D is possibly TRBD2 (6 bases). V was cut by 4 bases and J by 2 bases, with 14 bases left in between. Germline V CDR1 and CDR2: SGHRS, YFSETQ. The CDR3 length is 15 residues. The CDR3 bases are TGCGCCAGCAGCCCGGGACTTCAACACACAGATACGCAGTATTTT. The encoded protein is CASSPGLQHTDTQYF.

J is TRBJ1-1 and V is TRBV12-3 or TRBV12-4; D gene uncertain. This CDR3 spans 14 amino acids. With 2 bases removed from V and 1 base from J, the gap between germline ends came to 8 bases. CDR3 nucleotide sequence: TGTGCCAGCAGTTTACTCCAGACGAACACTGAAGCTTTCTTT. This codes for CASSLLQTNTEAFF.